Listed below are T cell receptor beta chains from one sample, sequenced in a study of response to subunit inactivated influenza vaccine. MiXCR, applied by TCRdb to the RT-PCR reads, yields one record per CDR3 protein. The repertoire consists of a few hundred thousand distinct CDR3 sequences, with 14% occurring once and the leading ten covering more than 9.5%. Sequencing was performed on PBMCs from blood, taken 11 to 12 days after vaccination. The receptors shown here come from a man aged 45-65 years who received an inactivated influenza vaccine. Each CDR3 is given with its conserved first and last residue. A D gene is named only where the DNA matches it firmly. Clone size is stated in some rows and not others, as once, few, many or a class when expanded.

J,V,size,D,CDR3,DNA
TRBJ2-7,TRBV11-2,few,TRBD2,CASSLLGTSGGAPSYEQYF,TGTGCCAGCAGCTTACTCGGGACTAGCGGGGGGGCGCCATCCTACGAGCAGTACTTC
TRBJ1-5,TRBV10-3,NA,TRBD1,CAISTGTGDQPQHF,TGTGCCATCAGTACCGGGACAGGGGATCAGCCCCAGCATTTT
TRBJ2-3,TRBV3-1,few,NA,CASSQGLMADTQYF,TGTGCCAGCAGCCAAGGCCTCATGGCAGATACGCAGTATTTT
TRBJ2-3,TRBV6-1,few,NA,CASSRRVLSTDTQYF,TGTGCCAGCAGTCGCAGGGTCCTTAGCACAGATACGCAGTATTTT
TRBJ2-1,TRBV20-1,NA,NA,CSARVGAAYKEQFF,TGCAGTGCTAGAGTAGGGGCAGCCTACAAAGAGCAGTTCTTC
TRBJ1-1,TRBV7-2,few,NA,CASSLVRGYSEAFF,TGTGCCAGCAGCTTAGTAAGAGGATACAGCGAAGCTTTCTTT
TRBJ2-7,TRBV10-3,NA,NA,CAISGRKSLYEQYF,TGTGCCATCAGTGGGAGGAAGAGCCTCTACGAGCAGTACTTC
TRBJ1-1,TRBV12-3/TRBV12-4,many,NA,CASSFGGRNTEAFF,TGTGCCAGCAGTTTCGGGGGGAGGAACACTGAAGCTTTCTTT
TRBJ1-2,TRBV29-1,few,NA,CSVGSVNYGYTF,TGCAGCGTTGGCTCGGTTAACTATGGCTACACCTTC
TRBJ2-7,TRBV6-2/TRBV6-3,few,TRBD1,CASRDSAPSYEQYF,TGTGCCAGCCGGGACAGTGCTCCATCCTACGAGCAGTACTTC
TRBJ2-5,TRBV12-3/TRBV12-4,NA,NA,CASSLRGGRQETQYF,TGTGCCAGCAGTTTAAGGGGGGGACGACAAGAGACCCAGTACTTC
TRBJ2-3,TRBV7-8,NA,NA,CASSLQTTDTQYF,TGTGCCAGCAGCTTGCAGACCACAGATACGCAGTATTTT
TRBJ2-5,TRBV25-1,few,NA,CASSGSLGWGYQETQYF,TGTGCCAGCAGTGGATCGTTAGGTTGGGGGTACCAAGAGACCCAGTACTTC
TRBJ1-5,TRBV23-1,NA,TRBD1,CASNDRTGYSNQPQHF,TGCGCCAGCAATGACCGGACAGGGTATAGCAATCAGCCCCAGCATTTT
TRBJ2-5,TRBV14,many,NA,CASSQDLGEETQYF,TGTGCCAGCAGCCAAGATCTGGGGGAAGAGACCCAGTACTTC
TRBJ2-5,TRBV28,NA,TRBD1,CASSLSRQGRETQYF,TGTGCCAGCAGTTTATCCCGACAGGGAAGGGAGACCCAGTACTTC
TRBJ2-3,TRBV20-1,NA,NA,CSARPDTRETTDTQYF,TGCAGTGCTAGACCGGATACTAGGGAGACCACAGATACGCAGTATTTT
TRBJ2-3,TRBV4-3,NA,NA,CASSPHRGASTDTQYF,TGCGCCAGCAGCCCCCACCGGGGGGCTAGCACAGATACGCAGTATTTT
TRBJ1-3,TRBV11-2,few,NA,CASSSGISGNTIYF,TGTGCCAGCAGCTCCGGGATCTCTGGAAACACCATATATTTT
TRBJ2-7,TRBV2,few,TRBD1,CASISGTAYEQYF,TGTGCCAGCATATCCGGGACAGCTTACGAGCAGTACTTC
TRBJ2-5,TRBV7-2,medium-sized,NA,CASSLNPFQETQYF,TGTGCCAGCAGCTTGAACCCGTTCCAAGAGACCCAGTACTTC
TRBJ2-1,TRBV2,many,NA,CASNPGATNEQFF,TGTGCCAGCAACCCTGGGGCCACCAATGAGCAGTTCTTC
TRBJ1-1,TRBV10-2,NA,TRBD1,CATTGANTEAFF,TGCGCCACCACAGGGGCGAACACTGAAGCTTTCTTT